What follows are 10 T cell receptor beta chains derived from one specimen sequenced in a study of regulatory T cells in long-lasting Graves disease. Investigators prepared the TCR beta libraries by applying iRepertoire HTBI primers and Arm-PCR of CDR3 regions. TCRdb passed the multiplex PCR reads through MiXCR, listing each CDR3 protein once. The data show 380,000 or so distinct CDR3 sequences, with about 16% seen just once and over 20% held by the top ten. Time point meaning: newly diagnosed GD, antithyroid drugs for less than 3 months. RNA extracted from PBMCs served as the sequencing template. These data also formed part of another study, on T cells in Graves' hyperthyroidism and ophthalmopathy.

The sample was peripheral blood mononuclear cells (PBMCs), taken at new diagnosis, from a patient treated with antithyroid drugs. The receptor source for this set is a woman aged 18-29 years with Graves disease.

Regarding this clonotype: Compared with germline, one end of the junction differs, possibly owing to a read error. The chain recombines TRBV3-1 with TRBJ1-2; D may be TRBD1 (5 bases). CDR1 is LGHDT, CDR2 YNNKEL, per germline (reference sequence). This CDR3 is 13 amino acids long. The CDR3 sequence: CASSPRSGGGCTF. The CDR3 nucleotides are TGTGCCAGCAGCCCTCGGTCCGGGGGTGGCTGCACCTTC.

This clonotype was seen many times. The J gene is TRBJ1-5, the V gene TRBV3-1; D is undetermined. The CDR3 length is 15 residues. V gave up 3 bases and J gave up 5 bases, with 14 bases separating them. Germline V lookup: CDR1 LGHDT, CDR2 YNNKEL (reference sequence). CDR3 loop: CASSHRTAKHQPQHF. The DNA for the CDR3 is TGTGCCAGCAGCCACAGGACGGCTAAGCATCAGCCCCAGCATTTT.

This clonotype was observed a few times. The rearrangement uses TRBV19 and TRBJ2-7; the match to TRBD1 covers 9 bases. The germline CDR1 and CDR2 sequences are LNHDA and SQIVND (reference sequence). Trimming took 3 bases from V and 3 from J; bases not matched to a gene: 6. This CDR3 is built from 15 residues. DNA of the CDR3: TGTGCCAGTAGTATTTCCGGGACAGGGTACTACGAGCAGTACTTC. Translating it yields CASSISGTGYYEQYF.

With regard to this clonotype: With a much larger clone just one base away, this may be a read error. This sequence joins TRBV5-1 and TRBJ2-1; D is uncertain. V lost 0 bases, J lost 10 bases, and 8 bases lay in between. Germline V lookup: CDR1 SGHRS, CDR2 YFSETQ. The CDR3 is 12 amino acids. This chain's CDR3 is CASSLDGGEQFF. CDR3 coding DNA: TGCGCCAGCAGCTTGGATGGCGGCGAGCAGTTCTTC.

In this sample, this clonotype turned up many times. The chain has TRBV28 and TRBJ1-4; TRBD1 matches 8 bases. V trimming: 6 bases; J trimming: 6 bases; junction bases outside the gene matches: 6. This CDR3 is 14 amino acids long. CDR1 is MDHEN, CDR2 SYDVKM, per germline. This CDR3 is CASRPGTGDEKLFF. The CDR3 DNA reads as TGTGCCAGCAGACCCGGGACAGGAGATGAAAAACTGTTTTTT.

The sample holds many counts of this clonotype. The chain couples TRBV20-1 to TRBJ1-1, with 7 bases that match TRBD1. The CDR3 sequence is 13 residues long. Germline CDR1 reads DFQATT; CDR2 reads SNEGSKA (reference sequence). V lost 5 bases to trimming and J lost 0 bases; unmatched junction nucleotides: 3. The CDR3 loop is CSAPGTVNTEAFF. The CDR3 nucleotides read TGCAGTGCTCCCGGGACAGTGAACACTGAAGCTTTCTTT.

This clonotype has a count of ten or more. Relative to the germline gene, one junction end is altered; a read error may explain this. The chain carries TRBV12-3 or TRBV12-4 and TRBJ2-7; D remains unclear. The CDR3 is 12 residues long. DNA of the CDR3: TGTGCCAGCAGCTTAGGGTTGTACGAGCAGTACTTC. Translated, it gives CASSLGLYEQYF.

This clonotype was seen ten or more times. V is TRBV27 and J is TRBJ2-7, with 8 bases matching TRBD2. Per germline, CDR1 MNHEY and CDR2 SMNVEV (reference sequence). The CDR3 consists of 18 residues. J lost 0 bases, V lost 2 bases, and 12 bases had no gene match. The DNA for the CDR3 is TGTGCCAGCAGTTTAAGGCTAGCGGGTTCTACTTACTCCTACGAGCAGTACTTC. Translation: CASSLRLAGSTYSYEQYF.

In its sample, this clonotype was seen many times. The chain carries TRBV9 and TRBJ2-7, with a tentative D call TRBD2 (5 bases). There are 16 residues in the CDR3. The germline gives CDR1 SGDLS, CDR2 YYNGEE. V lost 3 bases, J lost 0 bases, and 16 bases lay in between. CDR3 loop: CASSASPGKSSYEQYF. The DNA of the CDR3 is TGTGCCAGCAGCGCCAGCCCGGGAAAGAGCTCCTACGAGCAGTACTTC. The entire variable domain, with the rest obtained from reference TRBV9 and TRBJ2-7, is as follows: DSGVTQTPKHLITATGQRVTLRCSPRSGDLSVYWYQQSLDQGLQFLIQYYNGEERAKGNILERFSAQQFPDLHSELNLSSLELGDSALYFCASSASPGKSSYEQYFGPGTRLTVT.

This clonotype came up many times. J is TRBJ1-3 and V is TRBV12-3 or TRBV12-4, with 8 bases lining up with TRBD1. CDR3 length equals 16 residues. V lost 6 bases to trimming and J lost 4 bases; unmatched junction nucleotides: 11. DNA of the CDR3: TGTGCCAGCAGCCGCTGGACAGGGAGGACAGGAAACACCATATATTTT. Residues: CASSRWTGRTGNTIYF.